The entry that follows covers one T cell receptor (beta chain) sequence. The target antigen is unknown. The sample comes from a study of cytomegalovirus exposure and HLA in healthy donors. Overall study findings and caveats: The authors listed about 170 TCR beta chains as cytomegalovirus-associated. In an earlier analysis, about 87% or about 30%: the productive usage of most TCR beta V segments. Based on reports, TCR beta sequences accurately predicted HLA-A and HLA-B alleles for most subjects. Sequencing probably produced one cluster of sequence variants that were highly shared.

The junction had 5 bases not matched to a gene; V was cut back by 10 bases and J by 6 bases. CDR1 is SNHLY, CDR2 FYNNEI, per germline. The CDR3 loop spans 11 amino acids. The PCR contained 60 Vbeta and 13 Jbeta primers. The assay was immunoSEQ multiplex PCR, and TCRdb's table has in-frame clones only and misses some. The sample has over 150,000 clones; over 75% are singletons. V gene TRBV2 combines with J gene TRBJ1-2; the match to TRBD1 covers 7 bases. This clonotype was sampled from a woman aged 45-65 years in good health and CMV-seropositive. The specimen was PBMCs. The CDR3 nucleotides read TGTGCCACCTCAGGGGGGCATGGCTACACCTTC. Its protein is CATSGGHGYTF.